The 7 T cell receptor beta chains listed next were all sequenced from one sample in a study of PD-1 blockade in classical Hodgkin lymphoma. Relapse after autologous stem cell transplantation occurred in every patient, and brentuximab vedotin exposure varied. Produced via immunoSEQ multiplex PCR; TCRdb's table is partial and in-frame only. This sample has around 41,000 clones; 76% occur once, and the top ten carry around 9.9%. Source: peripheral blood mononuclear cells (PBMCs), taken at baseline. All receptors derive from a human donor with classical Hodgkin lymphoma.

Only one count was recorded for this clone. V and J are TRBV6-1 and TRBJ2-3; TRBD2 might be the D (5 bases). The length of the CDR3 is 15 residues. The V and J ends lost 2 bases and 7 bases respectively, with 16 bases between them. CDR1 is MNHNS, CDR2 SASEGT, per germline. The CDR3 DNA sequence: TGTGCCAGCAGTGAACTCGCGGGCGGTGTGTATACGCAGTATTTT. Residues: CASSELAGGVYTQYF.

This clone was recorded once. The rearrangement links TRBV29-1 to TRBJ2-5, with D perhaps TRBD1 (6 bases). V lost 4 bases to trimming and J lost 1 base, with 16 bases between them. The length of the CDR3 is 15 residues. Germline CDR1 and CDR2: SQVTM and ANQGSEA. The CDR3 bases are TGCAGCGTTGCCCCTATAACAGGGACCCAAGAGACCCAGTACTTC. Translated: CSVAPITGTQETQYF.

The genes are TRBV6-6 and TRBJ1-5, with no clear D. The V end lost 6 bases, the J end lost 4 bases, and 16 bases lay between the germline ends. The germline CDR1 and CDR2 sequences are MNHNY and SVGAGI (reference sequence). The CDR3 is 15 residues long. In DNA form, the CDR3 reads TGTGCCAGCAGCCCCCTCGTCGCGGGGAATCAGCCCCAGCATTTT. Encoded protein: CASSPLVAGNQPQHF.

The rearrangement links TRBV28 to TRBJ1-4; 10 nucleotides agree with TRBD1. The CDR3 runs 15 residues. In germline, CDR1 is MDHEN, CDR2 SYDVKM. The V and J ends lost 3 bases and 7 bases, in that order; junction bases with no gene match: 5. As DNA, the CDR3 is TGTGCCAGCAGTTTGTGGACAGGGGGGGCTGAAAAACTGTTTTTT. Translating it yields CASSLWTGGAEKLFF.

Remarks on this clone: The sample carries other DNA sequences with the same CDR3. The V gene is TRBV18, the J gene TRBJ2-2, with D hard to call. V lost 0 bases to trimming and J lost 2 bases, with 1 base between them. Per germline, CDR1 KGHSH and CDR2 LQKENI. The CDR3 length is 13 residues. The CDR3 bases are TGTGCCAGCTCACCACCTAACACCGGGGAGCTGTTTTTT. It translates to CASSPPNTGELFF.

The rearrangement uses TRBV7-8 and TRBJ2-7; 7 nucleotides align to TRBD2. From germline, CDR1 is SGHVS and CDR2 FQNEAQ. The V gene end was trimmed by 5 bases and the J gene end by 2 bases; junction bases not matched to a gene: 9. CDR3 length equals 15 residues. The DNA of the CDR3 is TGTGCCAGCAGCCCCGCAGTAGGACTAGCCTACGAGCAGTACTTC. This codes for CASSPAVGLAYEQYF.

The rearrangement links TRBV10-3 to TRBJ1-6; no reliable D call. The CDR3 contains 13 residues. CDR1 ENHRY and CDR2 SYGVKD come from the germline V gene. Deletions cut 0 bases from V and 14 bases from J, with 11 bases between. This chain's CDR3 is CAISESRVEALHF. Here the CDR3 DNA reads TGTGCCATCAGTGAGTCGAGGGTTGAGGCCCTCCACTTT.